This T cell receptor beta chain is drawn from a study of T cell responses to AZD1222 COVID-19 vaccine. Concerning this clone: The target antigen is unknown.

This CDR3 has 14 amino acids. CDR1 and CDR2 (germline): LNHNV, YYDKDF (reference sequence). Trimming removed 5 bases from V and 0 bases from J, with 10 bases in between. Regarding the study as a whole: Recipients of two AZD1222 doses showed rising Spike-specific TCR breadth and depth. Clonal diversity was possibly underestimated, and the donors were mostly white British, with more females. The CD4 TCRs associated with vaccination extended across spike and predominated at 160-218 and 743-854. Seropositive AZD1222 recipients at baseline numbered only five or six.

Produced via immunoSEQ multiplex PCR; TCRdb's table is partial and in-frame only. The top ten clones hold more than 2% of a sample with about 72,000 clones, roughly 90% of them seen once. The chain employs TRBV15 and TRBJ1-2; D not resolved. Sample: peripheral blood, taken on day 0 of AZD1222 vaccination. The sequence was collected from an adult in good health. For the CDR3, the DNA is TGTGCCACCAGCGGGATAACAGCTAACTATGGCTACACCTTC. The encoded protein is CATSGITANYGYTF.